These T cell receptor beta chains were read from a single sample in a study of blood T cell repertoires in COVID-19. Method: immunoSEQ multiplex PCR; TCRdb's copy keeps in-frame clones and lacks some. The table includes over 150,000 clones, under 85% detected once. The sample was peripheral blood. Every receptor here comes from a woman of 80 years or more with acute or convalescent COVID-19. Both conserved end residues are part of each CDR3. D genes are given only for firm matches. For some rows the clone size is stated as once, few or many, or as a class when expanded; others skip it.

clone size: -
V gene: TRBV3-1/TRBV3-2
J gene: TRBJ2-2
D gene: TRBD2
CDR3 protein: CASSQGLAGAQAGELFF
CDR3 DNA: TGTGCCAGCAGCCAGGGACTAGCGGGAGCCCAGGCCGGGGAGCTGTTTTTT

clone size: -
V gene: TRBV29-1
J gene: TRBJ2-3
D gene: -
CDR3 protein: CSHRGMTPTDTQYF
CDR3 DNA: TGCAGCCACCGGGGGATGACCCCCACAGATACGCAGTATTTT

clone size: -
V gene: TRBV11-2
J gene: TRBJ2-5
D gene: TRBD2
CDR3 protein: CASSPGLAGGIETQYF
CDR3 DNA: TGTGCCAGCAGCCCGGGACTAGCGGGGGGGATAGAGACCCAGTACTTC

clone size: -
V gene: TRBV4-1
J gene: TRBJ2-1
D gene: TRBD2
CDR3 protein: CASSQTVERGPHEQFF
CDR3 DNA: TGCGCCAGCAGCCAGACAGTAGAGCGGGGTCCCCATGAGCAGTTCTTC

clone size: -
V gene: TRBV18
J gene: TRBJ1-1
D gene: -
CDR3 protein: CASSTGLPNTEAFF
CDR3 DNA: TGTGCCAGCTCCACGGGACTCCCGAACACTGAAGCTTTCTTT

clone size: -
V gene: TRBV12-3/TRBV12-4
J gene: TRBJ2-6
D gene: -
CDR3 protein: CASRPTGANVLTF
CDR3 DNA: TGTGCCAGCAGGCCCACAGGGGCCAACGTCCTGACTTTC

clone size: few
V gene: TRBV6-5
J gene: TRBJ1-1
D gene: -
CDR3 protein: CASTPVRDADTEAFF
CDR3 DNA: TGTGCCAGCACCCCAGTCAGGGATGCGGACACTGAAGCTTTCTTT

clone size: -
V gene: TRBV30
J gene: TRBJ1-6
D gene: -
CDR3 protein: CAWSWRTDNSPLHF
CDR3 DNA: TGTGCCTGGAGTTGGAGGACAGATAATTCACCCCTCCACTTT

clone size: -
V gene: TRBV19
J gene: TRBJ1-3
D gene: -
CDR3 protein: CASRMTAHSGNTIYF
CDR3 DNA: TGTGCCAGTAGAATGACAGCACACTCTGGAAACACCATATATTTT

clone size: -
V gene: TRBV30
J gene: TRBJ1-2
D gene: -
CDR3 protein: CAWEGREEVGNYGYTF
CDR3 DNA: TGTGCCTGGGAGGGTAGGGAGGAGGTGGGGAACTATGGCTACACCTTC

clone size: -
V gene: TRBV18
J gene: TRBJ2-7
D gene: -
CDR3 protein: CASSPRPQDEQYF
CDR3 DNA: TGTGCCAGCTCACCACGCCCACAGGACGAGCAGTACTTC

clone size: -
V gene: TRBV7-2
J gene: TRBJ1-1
D gene: -
CDR3 protein: CASSLGFRGNTEAFF
CDR3 DNA: TGTGCCAGCAGCTTAGGGTTTCGGGGGAACACTGAAGCTTTCTTT

clone size: -
V gene: TRBV18
J gene: TRBJ1-3
D gene: TRBD1
CDR3 protein: CASSPQTGDSGNTIYF
CDR3 DNA: TGTGCCAGCTCACCACAGACAGGGGACTCTGGAAACACCATATATTTT

clone size: -
V gene: TRBV6-5
J gene: TRBJ2-7
D gene: -
CDR3 protein: CASTRGSYEQYF
CDR3 DNA: TGTGCCAGCACCAGGGGCTCCTACGAGCAGTACTTC

clone size: once
V gene: TRBV19
J gene: TRBJ1-1
D gene: -
CDR3 protein: CASLSNRINTEAFF
CDR3 DNA: TGTGCCAGTCTCAGCAACAGGATTAACACTGAAGCTTTCTTT

clone size: once
V gene: TRBV19
J gene: TRBJ2-1
D gene: TRBD2
CDR3 protein: CASMIGTSSYNEQFF
CDR3 DNA: TGTGCCAGTATGATAGGGACTAGCTCATACAATGAGCAGTTCTTC

clone size: -
V gene: TRBV24-1
J gene: TRBJ1-2
D gene: -
CDR3 protein: CATSGSYGYTF
CDR3 DNA: TGTGCCACCTCGGGAAGCTATGGCTACACCTTC

clone size: few
V gene: TRBV7-8
J gene: TRBJ1-5
D gene: -
CDR3 protein: CASSTTPYAGGSSNQPQHF
CDR3 DNA: TGTGCCAGCAGCACGACCCCCTACGCGGGCGGCTCGAGCAATCAGCCCCAGCATTTT

clone size: few
V gene: TRBV30
J gene: TRBJ1-4
D gene: -
CDR3 protein: CAWRSQRSGEKLFF
CDR3 DNA: TGTGCCTGGAGGTCGCAACGGTCGGGTGAAAAACTGTTTTTT

clone size: once
V gene: TRBV5-1
J gene: TRBJ2-7
D gene: -
CDR3 protein: CASSVNKEQYF
CDR3 DNA: TGCGCCAGCAGCGTTAACAAAGAGCAGTACTTC

clone size: once
V gene: TRBV6-4
J gene: TRBJ1-2
D gene: -
CDR3 protein: CASPPINKGHLFDGYTF
CDR3 DNA: TGTGCCAGCCCCCCGATAAACAAGGGGCATCTTTTTGATGGCTACACCTTC

clone size: -
V gene: TRBV2
J gene: TRBJ2-7
D gene: TRBD2
CDR3 protein: CASRSGAIYEQYF
CDR3 DNA: TGTGCCAGCAGGAGCGGGGCAATCTACGAGCAGTACTTC

clone size: many
V gene: TRBV18
J gene: TRBJ2-2
D gene: -
CDR3 protein: CASSPGGRRNTGELFF
CDR3 DNA: TGTGCCAGCTCACCAGGAGGCCGTAGGAACACCGGGGAGCTGTTTTTT

clone size: -
V gene: TRBV5-1
J gene: TRBJ2-1
D gene: TRBD2
CDR3 protein: CASSLPLAGEDSYNEQFF
CDR3 DNA: TGCGCCAGCAGCTTACCACTAGCGGGGGAGGACTCCTACAATGAGCAGTTCTTC

clone size: -
V gene: TRBV6-6
J gene: TRBJ2-5
D gene: -
CDR3 protein: CASRPIPPGQETQYF
CDR3 DNA: TGTGCCAGCAGGCCTATACCCCCGGGCCAAGAGACCCAGTACTTC

clone size: -
V gene: TRBV9
J gene: TRBJ1-5
D gene: TRBD1
CDR3 protein: CASSGGTGGLSQPQHF
CDR3 DNA: TGTGCCAGCAGCGGAGGGACAGGGGGTTTGAGTCAGCCCCAGCATTTT

clone size: -
V gene: TRBV7-8
J gene: TRBJ1-1
D gene: -
CDR3 protein: CASSLDLGVSEAFF
CDR3 DNA: TGTGCCAGCAGCTTAGATCTGGGCGTCTCTGAAGCTTTCTTT

clone size: -
V gene: TRBV7-3
J gene: TRBJ2-7
D gene: -
CDR3 protein: CASSPGYSYEQYF
CDR3 DNA: TGTGCCAGCAGCCCCGGTTACTCCTACGAGCAGTACTTC

clone size: once
V gene: TRBV6-5
J gene: TRBJ2-7
D gene: -
CDR3 protein: CASRGGAAYEQYF
CDR3 DNA: TGTGCCAGCAGGGGGGGGGCGGCTTACGAGCAGTACTTC

clone size: -
V gene: TRBV10-3
J gene: TRBJ1-5
D gene: TRBD1
CDR3 protein: CAISESGQGQQPQHF
CDR3 DNA: TGTGCCATCAGTGAATCGGGACAGGGCCAACAGCCCCAGCATTTT

clone size: -
V gene: TRBV16
J gene: TRBJ2-1
D gene: -
CDR3 protein: CASSQSNSLGSALFF
CDR3 DNA: TGTGCCAGCAGCCAATCGAATTCCCTTGGCAGTGCTCTGTTCTTC

clone size: -
V gene: TRBV30
J gene: TRBJ1-4
D gene: -
CDR3 protein: CAWSDGANEKLFF
CDR3 DNA: TGTGCCTGGAGTGACGGGGCTAATGAAAAACTGTTTTTT

clone size: -
V gene: TRBV6-6
J gene: TRBJ1-2
D gene: TRBD1
CDR3 protein: CASSQPGTGLGGTGYTF
CDR3 DNA: TGTGCCAGCAGTCAACCCGGGACAGGATTAGGGGGGACTGGCTACACCTTC

clone size: -
V gene: TRBV3-1/TRBV3-2
J gene: TRBJ2-7
D gene: -
CDR3 protein: CASTRRTDISYEQYF
CDR3 DNA: TGTGCCAGCACCCGAAGAACGGACATCTCCTACGAGCAGTACTTC

clone size: -
V gene: TRBV19
J gene: TRBJ1-1
D gene: -
CDR3 protein: CASSTLRGGMNTEAFF
CDR3 DNA: TGTGCCAGTAGTACCCTCCGTGGGGGCATGAACACTGAAGCTTTCTTT

clone size: -
V gene: TRBV2
J gene: TRBJ2-7
D gene: TRBD2
CDR3 protein: CASRPTSGGVPKGYEQYF
CDR3 DNA: TGTGCCAGCAGACCTACTAGCGGGGGCGTCCCTAAGGGCTACGAGCAGTACTTC

clone size: -
V gene: TRBV27
J gene: TRBJ1-5
D gene: TRBD1
CDR3 protein: CASSLYRDRGLMMHF
CDR3 DNA: TGTGCCAGCAGTCTTTATCGGGACAGGGGACTTATGATGCATTTT

clone size: -
V gene: TRBV7-9
J gene: TRBJ1-4
D gene: TRBD1
CDR3 protein: CASSPDRGYQEKLFF
CDR3 DNA: TGTGCCAGCAGCCCAGACAGGGGATACCAAGAAAAACTGTTTTTT

clone size: -
V gene: TRBV4-3
J gene: TRBJ2-1
D gene: TRBD2
CDR3 protein: CASSRRTSGGAYNEQFF
CDR3 DNA: TGCGCCAGCAGTCGACGGACTAGCGGGGGGGCATACAATGAGCAGTTCTTC

clone size: -
V gene: TRBV6-2/TRBV6-3
J gene: TRBJ1-5
D gene: -
CDR3 protein: CASSLDSRNQPQHF
CDR3 DNA: TGTGCCAGCAGTTTAGACAGCCGCAATCAGCCCCAGCATTTT

clone size: -
V gene: TRBV7-3
J gene: TRBJ1-1
D gene: -
CDR3 protein: CASSLTGGQNTEAFF
CDR3 DNA: TGTGCCAGCAGCTTAACAGGGGGACAGAACACTGAAGCTTTCTTT

clone size: -
V gene: TRBV7-2
J gene: TRBJ1-1
D gene: -
CDR3 protein: CASSLSGRAGLNTEAFF
CDR3 DNA: TGTGCCAGCAGCTTATCTGGGCGGGCCGGTCTGAACACTGAAGCTTTCTTT

clone size: -
V gene: TRBV3-1/TRBV3-2
J gene: TRBJ2-5
D gene: -
CDR3 protein: CASSQGLGLALQETQYF
CDR3 DNA: TGTGCCAGCAGCCAAGGACTCGGTTTGGCCCTCCAAGAGACCCAGTACTTC

clone size: -
V gene: TRBV7-8
J gene: TRBJ2-2
D gene: -
CDR3 protein: CASSLNPRTRRVTGELFF
CDR3 DNA: TGTGCCAGCAGCTTAAACCCTCGGACGAGGAGGGTCACCGGGGAGCTGTTTTTT

clone size: -
V gene: TRBV4-3
J gene: TRBJ1-2
D gene: TRBD1
CDR3 protein: CASSQEVGQPNRGSYGYTF
CDR3 DNA: TGCGCCAGCAGCCAAGAAGTAGGACAGCCGAACAGGGGGAGCTATGGCTACACCTTC

clone size: -
V gene: TRBV7-2
J gene: TRBJ2-7
D gene: TRBD2
CDR3 protein: CASSFSSGTYEQYF
CDR3 DNA: TGTGCCAGCAGCTTTTCTAGCGGAACCTACGAGCAGTACTTC

clone size: -
V gene: TRBV5-1
J gene: TRBJ2-3
D gene: TRBD2
CDR3 protein: CASSAPSGDSTDTQYF
CDR3 DNA: TGCGCCAGCAGCGCCCCTAGCGGCGATAGCACAGATACGCAGTATTTT

clone size: -
V gene: TRBV5-1
J gene: TRBJ2-1
D gene: -
CDR3 protein: CASSPFELSYNEQFF
CDR3 DNA: TGCGCCAGCAGCCCGTTTGAACTATCCTACAATGAGCAGTTCTTC

clone size: few
V gene: TRBV6-1
J gene: TRBJ1-4
D gene: TRBD1
CDR3 protein: CASSEAATRDSNF
CDR3 DNA: TGTGCCAGCAGTGAAGCGGCTACTAGGGACAGCAATTTT